This TCR beta chain was profiled in a study of cytomegalovirus exposure and HLA in healthy donors. Overall study findings and caveats: The authors later linked a missense DCLRE1C variant to TCR beta V- and J-gene trimming.

Trimming removed 5 bases from V and 1 base from J; junction bases left unmatched: 6. This CDR3 contains 15 residues. The germline gives CDR1 SGHTA, CDR2 FQGNSA. With regard to this clone: Its specificity is unknown.

The PCR was carried out with 60 Vbeta primers and 13 Jbeta primers. The table came from immunoSEQ multiplex PCR; TCRdb's copy has only in-frame clones and leaves some out. The data contain 150,000 to 200,000 clones, more than 65% of them singletons. The chain recombines TRBV7-2 with TRBJ2-7; 9 bases line up with TRBD2. The source material was PBMCs. This clonotype was sampled from a woman in her twenties or thirties in good health and CMV-seropositive. DNA for the CDR3: TGTGCCAGCAGCGAAAGCCTAGCGGGGTCCTACGAGCAGTACTTC. Encoded protein: CASSESLAGSYEQYF. Looking up the rest from reference TRBV7-2 and TRBJ2-7 gives the full variable domain: GAGVSQSPSNKVTEKGKDVELRCDPISGHTALYWYRQSLGQGLEFLIYFQGNSAPDKSGLPSDRFSAERTGGSVSTLTIQRTQQEDSAVYLCASSESLAGSYEQYFGPGTRLTVT.